The TCR beta chain under discussion was sequenced for a study of T-cell reconstitution after alpha-beta-depleted transplantation in children. On this clonotype: The antigen is not known.

Findings of the study overall: Recipient T cells and thymic progenitors that survived were the source of the high TCRbeta diversity seen at day 60 in some patients.

Unique molecular identifiers were used in preparing the TCRbeta library. MiXCR, run by TCRdb on the PCR reads, gives a single entry per CDR3 protein. The sample yields 500,000 to 600,000 distinct CDR3 sequences, about a quarter seen once. The CDR3 has 14 residues. Trimming stripped 2 bases from V and 4 bases from J, with 11 bases between. CDR1 MNHEY and CDR2 SVGAGI come from the germline V gene. The specimen was PBMCs, collected before TCRalphabeta/CD19-depleted stem cell transplant. The receptor's source is a boy younger than two with Wiskott-Aldrich syndrome, due to receive a stem cell transplant. The chain couples TRBV6-5 to TRBJ1-2; D is possibly TRBD1 (5 bases). Written as DNA, the CDR3 is TGTGCCAGCAGTTACACTGACAGTAGCTATGGCTACACCTTC. This gives the protein CASSYTDSSYGYTF.